These T cell receptor beta chains were read from a single sample in a study of blood T cell repertoires in COVID-19. Repertoires were generated with immunoSEQ multiplex PCR, while TCRdb's copy carries only in-frame clones and drops some. The sample includes some 120,000 clones, roughly four fifths of them seen just once. Sequencing was carried out using peripheral blood. These receptor sequences come from a human donor in a cohort sampled during active COVID-19. The CDR3 runs from the conserved cysteine through the conserved F or W. Each record gives: clone size, J gene, V gene, D gene, CDR3 DNA, CDR3 protein. The D gene is left open where the match is weak. Rows give clone size only sometimes, using once, few, many, or a class for an expanded clone.

>NA|TRBJ2-1|TRBV24-1|TRBD2
TGTGCCACCAGTGATTTGCAGGCGGGGGGGCTTGAGCAGTTCTTC
CATSDLQAGGLEQFF
>NA|TRBJ1-2|TRBV14|NA
TGTGCCAGCAGCCAAGATCTAGGGGGTGATGGCTACACCTTC
CASSQDLGGDGYTF
>few|TRBJ1-6|TRBV28|NA
TGTGCCAGCACCCTCCCCGGGGGTGCCTATAATTCACCCCTCCACTTT
CASTLPGGAYNSPLHF
>NA|TRBJ2-3|TRBV5-1|NA
TGCGCCAGCAGCTTGTTTGGCAGCACAGATACGCAGTATTTT
CASSLFGSTDTQYF
>once|TRBJ2-7|TRBV2|TRBD2
TGTGCCAGCAGTCCCGGGAGGGGGTCCTACGAGCAGTACTTC
CASSPGRGSYEQYF
>NA|TRBJ2-1|TRBV7-8|TRBD2
TGTGCCAGCAGCCCGCATGGGGGTAGCGGGGGGAAACCTTCCTACAATGAGCAGTTCTTC
CASSPHGGSGGKPSYNEQFF
>NA|TRBJ2-7|TRBV9|TRBD2
TGTGCCAGCAGCGTTTCAAGCGGGGGGCCCCTCGAGCAGTACTTC
CASSVSSGGPLEQYF
>once|TRBJ1-3|TRBV7-6|TRBD1
TGTGCCAGCAGCCCCCGCCCGGGACAGGGGTTTAGAAACACCATATATTTT
CASSPRPGQGFRNTIYF
>NA|TRBJ1-2|TRBV5-4|NA
TGTGCCAGCAGCTCGGGACATAACTATGGCTACACCTTC
CASSSGHNYGYTF
>NA|TRBJ1-6|TRBV18|NA
TGTGCCAGCTCATCACAAAACCAGGTCAATTCACCCCTCCACTTT
CASSSQNQVNSPLHF
>NA|TRBJ2-2|TRBV5-4|TRBD1
TGTGCCAGCAGCTTGTTGGGACAGGACACCGGGGAGCTGTTTTTT
CASSLLGQDTGELFF
>NA|TRBJ2-7|TRBV7-9|TRBD1
TGTGCCAGCAGCCCCGGGACAGGGGGGCTGGATACCTACGAGCAGTACTTC
CASSPGTGGLDTYEQYF
>NA|TRBJ1-5|TRBV15|TRBD1
TGTGCCACCAGCAGAGGAGGACAGGTGCATCAGCCCCAGCATTTT
CATSRGGQVHQPQHF
>NA|TRBJ1-6|TRBV18|TRBD1
TGTGCCAGCTCACCACCCGGGGGACAGGGAGATTCACCCCTCCACTTT
CASSPPGGQGDSPLHF
>NA|TRBJ2-1|TRBV4-1|NA
TGCGCCAGCAGCCAAGATTTAGGGGAATTCAATGAGCAGTTCTTC
CASSQDLGEFNEQFF
>few|TRBJ2-7|TRBV27|NA
TGTGCCAGCAGCCCCAGGAGGGACTCCTACGAGCAGTACTTC
CASSPRRDSYEQYF
>NA|TRBJ2-1|TRBV18|TRBD1
TGTGCCAGCTCACCACCTACAGGGGGAGGATCCTACAATGAGCAGTTCTTC
CASSPPTGGGSYNEQFF
>NA|TRBJ2-1|TRBV11-3|TRBD1
TGTGCCAGCAGCTTGGGACAGGGGAAGGACAATGAGCAGTTCTTC
CASSLGQGKDNEQFF
>NA|TRBJ1-6|TRBV7-6|NA
TGTGCCAGCAGCTTAGCGGCGGGGGAAAATTCACCCCTCCACTTT
CASSLAAGENSPLHF
>NA|TRBJ1-1|TRBV10-3|TRBD1
TGTGCCATCAAGGGACAGGGGTCTGAAGCTTTCTTT
CAIKGQGSEAFF
>NA|TRBJ2-7|TRBV10-2|NA
TGCGCCAGCACACTACAGGGAACCTACGAGCAGTACTTC
CASTLQGTYEQYF
>NA|TRBJ2-2|TRBV6-2/TRBV6-3|NA
TGTGCCAGCAGTTACAGAGAGGGGGCCGGGGAGCTGTTTTTT
CASSYREGAGELFF
>NA|TRBJ1-2|TRBV2|TRBD1
TGTGCCAGCAGCCCTGACAGGGGGGCTCGTGGCTACACCTTC
CASSPDRGARGYTF
>NA|TRBJ2-5|TRBV3-1/TRBV3-2|NA
TGTGCCAGCAGCCAAATGGCGGGGGCCCAAGAGACCCAGTACTTC
CASSQMAGAQETQYF
>few|TRBJ1-3|TRBV13|NA
TGTGCCAGCAGCCACGGACAGCACTCTGGAAACACCATATATTTT
CASSHGQHSGNTIYF
>NA|TRBJ1-6|TRBV5-5|NA
TGTGCCAGCAGCTCCCATGACAGGATTTATAATTCACCCCTCCACTTT
CASSSHDRIYNSPLHF
>once|TRBJ2-2|TRBV11-3|TRBD1
TGTGCCAGCAGGGATAAACAGGGGGCCGGGGAGCTGTTTTTT
CASRDKQGAGELFF
>once|TRBJ2-6|TRBV4-3|NA
TGCGCCAGCAGCCTCGGCTCGACACAAGCCCTGACTTTC
CASSLGSTQALTF
>few|TRBJ2-2|TRBV19|TRBD2
TGTGCCAGTAGCAGGGATTCTAGCGGGAGGACCGGGGAGCTGTTTTTT
CASSRDSSGRTGELFF
>NA|TRBJ2-7|TRBV3-1/TRBV3-2|TRBD1
TGTGCCAGCAGCCAAGATCGGACAGGGGCCGACGAGCAGTACTTC
CASSQDRTGADEQYF
>NA|TRBJ2-1|TRBV6-7|TRBD2
TGTGCCAGCAGTTACGTTATAGCGGGGGCATACAATGAGCAGTTCTTC
CASSYVIAGAYNEQFF
>NA|TRBJ1-3|TRBV4-1|NA
TGCGCCAGCAGCCAACCAGGGCTCGCAAACACCATATATTTT
CASSQPGLANTIYF
>NA|TRBJ2-2|TRBV10-2|NA
TGCGCCAGCAAGGGGAAGACGGTTAACACCGGGGAGCTGTTTTTT
CASKGKTVNTGELFF
>NA|TRBJ1-1|TRBV13|NA
TGTGCCAGCAGCTTGCCCGGGGAGGCGAACACTGAAGCTTTCTTT
CASSLPGEANTEAFF
>NA|TRBJ2-4|TRBV10-1|TRBD1
TGCGCCATCCCCCTGACAGGACAGGGAATCAAAAACATTCAGTACTTC
CAIPLTGQGIKNIQYF